A single sample is the source of the 28 T cell receptor beta chains below, sequenced in a study of blood T cells in healthy people across ages (dated by TCRdb to between 2014 and 2017). Libraries came from 5' RACE. The sequencer listed for this sample is Illumina HiSeq 2500. A second 7 to 11 cycle PCR used a sample-barcoded 5' primer and a J-beta primer mix. TCRdb reprocessed the public reads (quality trimming at Q25 with fastp, clone calling with MiXCR) and kept in-frame beta chains. Duplicate CDR3 protein sequences are folded into a single record with the most common DNA and genes. This sample holds 1.5 million to 2 million distinct CDR3 sequences; 40% to 55% were observed only once. In total, the top ten clones hold less than 2.5% of the sample. The sample taken for sequencing was blood. The receptors shown here come from a woman aged 40 to 50 in good health.

This clonotype was seen more than once but under ten times. The CDR3 protein is CASSLKRGNEQYF. The DNA for the CDR3 is TGTGCCAGCAGCTTAAAAAGGGGTAATGAGCAGTACTTC. The V gene is TRBV7-2, the J gene TRBJ2-5; a possible D gene is TRBD1 (5 bases). Germline loops: CDR1 SGHTA, CDR2 FQGNSA. V was shortened by 2 bases and J by 11 bases, with 15 bases between the two germline ends. This CDR3 is 13 amino acids long.

The chain links TRBV7-2 to TRBJ2-1, with D perhaps matching TRBD1 (6 bases). V dropped 5 bases and J dropped 0 bases, with 17 bases sitting between them. Germline loops: CDR1 SGHTA, CDR2 FQGNSA. The CDR3 spans 17 residues. CDR3: CASSPTGGRGSYNEQFF. The DNA for the CDR3 is TGTGCCAGCAGCCCGACAGGCGGCAGGGGCTCCTACAATGAGCAGTTCTTC.

The V gene is TRBV11-2, the J gene TRBJ1-2; possibly TRBD1 for D (5 bases). Germline CDR1 is SGHAT and CDR2 is FQNNGV. The CDR3 has 14 amino acids. Trimming left V 4 bases short and J 4 bases short, with 13 bases between. The CDR3: CASSSPDSLYGYTF. CDR3 sequence (DNA): TGTGCCAGCAGCTCCCCTGACAGCCTCTATGGCTACACCTTC.

The chain has TRBV28 and TRBJ1-2; no clear D gene. V was cut by 2 bases and J by 4 bases, with 11 bases left in between. In germline, CDR1 is MDHEN, CDR2 SYDVKM. This CDR3 region has 14 residues. The CDR3 nucleotides are TGTGCCAGCAGTTTAGCCCACACAGCCTATGGCTACACCTTC. As protein: CASSLAHTAYGYTF.

The genes are TRBV4-2 and TRBJ2-1; D is undetermined. The end of the DNA fits TRBJ2-7 better, so the J call may be wrong. The CDR3 spans 15 residues. The germline V gene has CDR1 LGHNA and CDR2 YNFKEQ. The DNA of the CDR3 is TGTGCCAGCAGCCAAGATCCAGGCTCCTACAATGAGCAGTACTTC. The encoded protein is CASSQDPGSYNEQYF.

The sample holds a few counts of this clonotype. The J gene is TRBJ2-5, the V gene TRBV27; D is undetermined. The CDR3 has 14 amino acids. V dropped 4 bases and J dropped 1 base, with 10 bases sitting between them. Germline V lookup: CDR1 MNHEY, CDR2 SMNVEV (reference sequence). CDR3 residues: CASSSPLVQETQYF. DNA for the CDR3: TGTGCCAGCAGTTCCCCCCTAGTCCAAGAGACCCAGTACTTC.

The chain combines TRBV4-3 with TRBJ2-7; D is perhaps TRBD2 (5 bases). V lost 0 bases and J lost 3, with 21 bases in between. The CDR3 runs 18 residues. Germline CDR1 LGHNA, CDR2 YSLEER. CDR3 DNA sequence: TGCGCCAGCAGCCAAGATTGGGGTGAGGCTAGCCCTTTCTACGAGCAGTACTTC. It encodes CASSQDWGEASPFYEQYF.

Only a few counts were recorded for this clonotype. The rearrangement links TRBV15 to TRBJ2-5, with 8 bases aligning to TRBD1. CDR3 size: 14 residues. CDR1 and CDR2 (germline): LNHNV, YYDKDF (reference sequence). After removal of 5 bases from V and 3 bases from J, the junction contained 5 bases not matched to a gene. The CDR3 region has the DNA TGTGCCACCAGCGCCCGGGACAGGAAAGAGACCCAGTACTTC. Its protein product is CATSARDRKETQYF.

J is TRBJ1-1 and V is TRBV28; 7 nucleotides agree with TRBD1. The V gene end was trimmed by 5 bases and the J gene end by 3 bases; junction bases not matched to a gene: 24. Looked up from germline, CDR1 is MDHEN and CDR2 is SYDVKM. The CDR3 loop spans 20 amino acids. CDR3 sequence (DNA): TGTGCCAGCAGTCATTATCCCCGACCGGGACAGTCGGCTTCTGACACTGAAGCTTTCTTT. It translates to CASSHYPRPGQSASDTEAFF.

V is TRBV2 and J is TRBJ1-1; the match to TRBD1 covers 7 bases. V lost 7 bases to trimming and J lost 0 bases; unmatched junction nucleotides: 2. Germline CDR1 and CDR2: SNHLY and FYNNEI. This CDR3 region has 13 residues. This chain's CDR3 is CASMTGMNTEAFF. The CDR3 DNA reads TGTGCCAGCATGACAGGGATGAACACTGAAGCTTTCTTT.

V usage is TRBV4-3 and J usage is TRBJ2-4, with D perhaps being TRBD1 or TRBD2 (5 bases each). Germline CDR1 reads LGHNA; CDR2 reads YSLEER. The CDR3 spans 19 residues. V lost 3 bases to trimming and J lost 9 bases, with 30 bases between them. The CDR3 DNA is TGCGCCAGCAGCCAGATATGGGTTCCGGGACGTCAACGGCCCACCATTCAGTACTTC. Its protein is CASSQIWVPGRQRPTIQYF.

The chain recombines TRBV6-2 or TRBV6-3 with TRBJ2-7, with 10 bases fitting TRBD1. Germline CDR1 MNHEY, CDR2 SVGEGT. The CDR3 has 20 residues. V lost 2 bases, J lost 4 bases, and 20 bases stayed unmatched. The CDR3 DNA is TGTGCCAGCAGTTACCCCCCGGGACAGGGGCAACTTAAACAACTTTACGAGCAGTACTTC. This codes for CASSYPPGQGQLKQLYEQYF.

This clonotype was observed a handful of times. J is TRBJ2-1 and V is TRBV7-9; D is perhaps TRBD1 (5 bases). V was clipped by 4 bases and J by 3 bases, with 10 bases between them. The CDR3 runs to 14 residues. Per germline, CDR1 SEHNR and CDR2 FQNEAQ (reference sequence). CDR3 sequence reads: CASSSWTLYNEQFF. CDR3 DNA sequence: TGTGCCAGCAGCTCCTGGACACTCTACAATGAGCAGTTCTTC.

The table lists this clonotype with a count of one. A far larger clone differs by one base, so this is likely a read error. This rearrangement joins TRBV11-2 to TRBJ1-5; D ambiguous. The CDR3 is 13 residues long. Germline values: CDR1 SGHAT, CDR2 FQNNGV. CDR3 DNA: TGTGCCGGCAGCTTAGGTAGCAATCAGCCCCAGCATTTT. Its protein product is CAGSLGSNQPQHF.

J is TRBJ2-5 and V is TRBV24-1; the match to TRBD1 covers 10 bases. Germline V lookup: CDR1 KGHDR, CDR2 SFDVKD. V dropped 3 bases and J dropped 3; count of bases not matched to a gene: 3. The CDR3 covers 15 residues. The CDR3 DNA sequence: TGTGCCACCAGTGATGTAGGGACAGGGGAAGAGACCCAGTACTTC. Translation gives CATSDVGTGEETQYF.

This chain connects TRBV20-1 to TRBJ2-5; no definite D call. The DNA end lines up better with TRBJ2-7; the J call may be wrong. Germline V CDR1 and CDR2: DFQATT, SNEGSKA (reference sequence). This CDR3 contains 12 residues. The CDR3 is CSVDGYPGEQYF. The CDR3 DNA reads TGCAGTGTAGACGGGTACCCTGGCGAGCAGTACTTC.

V gene TRBV5-4 combines with J gene TRBJ2-5; TRBD1 matches at 7 bases. The CDR3 is 13 residues long. CDR1 is SGHNT, CDR2 YYREEE, per germline (reference sequence). The junction had 11 bases not matched to a gene; V was cut back by 10 bases and J by 5 bases. The CDR3 sequence: CAYNTGVRETQYF. CDR3 in DNA: TGTGCCTACAACACAGGGGTACGGGAGACCCAGTACTTC. The complete variable domain, with remaining parts taken from reference TRBV5-4 and TRBJ2-5, reads ETGVTQSPTHLIKTRGQQVTLRCSSQSGHNTVSWYQQALGQGPQFIFQYYREEENGRGNFPPRFSGLQFPNYSSELNVNALELDDSALYLCAYNTGVRETQYFGPGTRLLVL.

This clonotype was detected a few times. The chain employs TRBV20-1 and TRBJ2-1; a possible D gene is TRBD2 (6 bases). CDR1 and CDR2 (germline): DFQATT, SNEGSKA (reference sequence). Trimming removed 6 bases from V and 1 base from J, with 10 bases in between. The CDR3 runs 13 residues. The CDR3 coding sequence is TGCAGTGCCTCTGGGACTTCCTACAATGAGCAGTTCTTC. Amino acids: CSASGTSYNEQFF.

The chain recombines TRBV7-9 with TRBJ1-5, with D unresolved. CDR3 length: 13 residues. Germline V gene data show CDR1 as SEHNR and CDR2 as FQNEAQ (reference sequence). Trimming shortened V by 8 bases and J by 1 base, and 9 bases separated the two germline ends. The CDR3 loop is CASGTGSNQPQHF. The CDR3 DNA reads TGTGCCAGCGGCACGGGGAGCAATCAGCCCCAGCATTTT.

This clonotype has just a few counts. The J gene is TRBJ1-2, the V gene TRBV20-1; possible D gene TRBD1, 5 bases. Per germline, CDR1 DFQATT and CDR2 SNEGSKA (reference sequence). The CDR3 runs to 18 residues. Between the trimmed V and J ends, which lost 0 bases and 4 bases, there was a span of 24 bases. The DNA of the CDR3 is TGCAGTGCTAGAGATCTCCGGAGAACGGACACCTCTGGCTATGGCTACACCTTC. Translating it yields CSARDLRRTDTSGYGYTF.

The chain employs TRBV12-3 or TRBV12-4 and TRBJ2-3; 7 bases line up with TRBD2. After removal of 2 bases from V and 3 bases from J, the junction contained 8 bases not matched to a gene. The CDR3 has 16 amino acids. The CDR3 nucleotides read TGTGCCAGCAGTTTAAGACCCAGCGGGGCTACAGATACGCAGTATTTT. Its translation is CASSLRPSGATDTQYF.

In its sample, this clonotype was seen a few times. CDR3 loop: CASSPYRRGARETQYF. As DNA, the CDR3 is TGTGCCAGCAGTCCCTATCGGCGGGGGGCAAGGGAGACCCAGTACTTC. The V call is TRBV27, the J call TRBJ2-5; 8 nucleotides match TRBD2. The ends lost 5 bases at V and 5 bases at J; junction bases unmatched: 13. Germline V CDR1 and CDR2: MNHEY, SMNVEV (reference sequence). The CDR3 is made up of 16 amino acids.

This clonotype came up a few times. This chain joins TRBV6-6 and TRBJ2-1; a weak D match, TRBD1 (6 bases). The V and J ends lost 2 bases and 7 bases respectively, with 6 bases between them. Germline-derived CDR1 and CDR2 are MNHNY and SVGAGI (reference sequence). This CDR3 contains 12 residues. In DNA form, the CDR3 reads TGTGCCAGCAGTTACCAGGGGAATGAGCAGTTCTTC. This sequence encodes CASSYQGNEQFF.

This clonotype was detected once. Written as DNA, the CDR3 is TGCAGCGGGACTAGCGGGGGCTCTAGGGGGACCCAGTACTTC. It codes for CSGTSGGSRGTQYF. The chain recombines TRBV29-1 with TRBJ2-4; TRBD2 matches 13 bases. The J call may be wrong; the DNA end is better matched by TRBJ2-5. This CDR3 is 14 amino acids long. In germline, CDR1 is SQVTM, CDR2 ANQGSEA.

The chain carries TRBV4-2 and TRBJ1-2, with D unclear. This CDR3 has 15 amino acids. V gave up 3 bases and J gave up 3 bases, with 14 bases separating them. The germline gives CDR1 LGHNA, CDR2 YNFKEQ. CDR3 loop: CASSHGDETDYGYTF. DNA for the CDR3: TGTGCCAGCAGCCACGGAGATGAGACGGACTATGGCTACACCTTC.

This CDR3 reads CSAPVLSRALEQYF. CDR3 bases: TGCAGTGCCCCGGTACTCTCTAGAGCCCTGGAGCAGTACTTC. This rearrangement joins TRBV20-1 to TRBJ2-5; D remains ambiguous. With 6 bases removed from V and 11 bases from J, the gap between germline ends came to 25 bases. The length of the CDR3 is 14 residues. CDR1 DFQATT and CDR2 SNEGSKA come from the germline V gene (reference sequence).

The genes are TRBV4-3 and TRBJ1-2, with TRBD1 matching 10 bases. V lost 3 bases, J lost 2 bases, and 3 bases stayed unmatched. In germline, CDR1 is LGHNA, CDR2 YSLEER. This CDR3 is 15 amino acids long. The CDR3 DNA reads TGCGCCAGCAGCCACCGGGGACAGGGGAACTATGGCTACACCTTC. The encoded protein is CASSHRGQGNYGYTF.

This chain joins TRBV5-1 and TRBJ2-1; D perhaps matches TRBD1 (6 bases). Germline values: CDR1 SGHRS, CDR2 YFSETQ. V lost 4 bases and J lost 9, with 17 bases in between. The CDR3 totals 14 residues. The CDR3 reads CASSPDTGLSEQFF. For the CDR3, the DNA is TGCGCCAGCAGCCCGGATACAGGGCTCAGTGAGCAGTTCTTC.